This entry is about one T cell receptor beta chain. This sample was included in a study of blood T cell repertoires in COVID-19. On the study more broadly: COVID-19 samples from acute and convalescent phases originated in the United States, Italy and Spain.

Per the study methods: Using reference gene primer amplification, nucleated cell counts were estimated. Measured with immunoSEQ multiplex PCR; TCRdb has only the in-frame clones, and not every one. The V and J calls and the clone size are those of that table, but D and trimming were determined from the DNA. The data hold around 150,000 clones, with 75% to 80% observed a single time. Trimming removed 0 bases from V and 7 bases from J, with 18 bases in between. This CDR3 has 16 amino acids. Germline CDR1 is SGHAT and CDR2 is FQNNGV. The material sequenced was peripheral blood. This chain connects TRBV11-2 to TRBJ2-5, with D perhaps TRBD2 (7 bases). This receptor was obtained from a woman aged 45-59 years with active or convalescent COVID-19. Written as DNA, the CDR3 is TGTGCCAGCAGCTTAGAACCAGGGGTTGGGGGGGTGACCCAGTACTTC. It codes for CASSLEPGVGGVTQYF. The variable domain in full, with the rest retrieved from reference TRBV11-2 and TRBJ2-5, is EAGVAQSPRYKIIEKRQSVAFWCNPISGHATLYWYQQILGQGPKLLIQFQNNGVVDDSQLPKDRFSAERLKGVDSTLKIQPAKLEDSAVYLCASSLEPGVGGVTQYFGPGTRLLVL.